Below, 16 T cell receptor beta chains from the same sample are listed, as sequenced in a study of cytomegalovirus exposure and HLA in healthy donors. The PCR used 60 Vbeta and 13 Jbeta primers. Profiling relied on immunoSEQ multiplex PCR, and the TCRdb table lists in-frame clones only, not all of them. This table holds 90,000 to 150,000 clones, 70% to 85% found once. The sequencing sample was made of PBMCs. These receptor sequences come from a man between 18 and 35 years old in good health and CMV-seropositive.

CDR3 in amino acids: CASRLQPREQFF. As DNA, the CDR3 is TGTGCAAGTCGCTTACAGCCTAGGGAGCAGTTCTTC. The chain is built from TRBV12-2 and TRBJ2-1; the D segment call TRBD2 is taken from the table without a DNA check. TRBV12-2 is deemed a pseudogene. The CDR3 length is 12 residues.

This sequence joins TRBV2 and TRBJ1-5; TRBD1 aligns across 8 bases. The length of the CDR3 is 15 residues. Germline loops: CDR1 SNHLY, CDR2 FYNNEI. Trimming at V came to 9 bases and at J to 4 bases, leaving 11 bases not matched to a gene. CDR3 nucleotides: TGTGCCAGTAAACAGGGGGACGCCACAAATCAGCCCCAGCATTTT. This translates into CASKQGDATNQPQHF. Full variable domain (missing parts from reference TRBV2 and TRBJ1-5): EPEVTQTPSHQVTQMGQEVILRCVPISNHLYFYWYRQILGQKVEFLVSFYNNEISEKSEIFDDQFSVERPDGSNFTLKIRSTKLEDSAMYFCASKQGDATNQPQHFGDGTRLSIL.

This clone appeared once. The chain uses TRBV9 and TRBJ1-6, with 7 bases aligning to TRBD1. This CDR3 spans 15 amino acids. V shed 3 bases, J shed 7 bases, and the junction held 7 bases outside the gene matches. Germline V gene data show CDR1 as SGDLS and CDR2 as YYNGEE. The CDR3 bases are TGTGCCAGCAGCGCCGGAGGAGGGGGCAATTCACCCCTCCACTTT. It encodes CASSAGGGGNSPLHF.

This clone appeared a few times. This sequence joins TRBV4-1 and TRBJ2-1; D not resolved. This CDR3 contains 12 residues. Germline lookup yields CDR1 MGHRA and CDR2 YSYEKL. V was pared by 1 base and J by 8 bases, with 6 bases between. The CDR3 here is CASSQGIDEQFF. DNA for the CDR3: TGCGCCAGCAGCCAAGGTATAGATGAGCAGTTCTTC.

The chain joins TRBV7-9 to TRBJ2-3, with 9 bases identical to TRBD2. The CDR3 runs to 15 residues. The germline gives CDR1 SEHNR, CDR2 FQNEAQ (reference sequence). The junction had 4 bases not matched to a gene; V was cut back by 2 bases and J by 4 bases. CDR3 DNA sequence: TGTGCCAGCAGCTTACGGGGACTAGCAGCAGATACGCAGTATTTT. The encoded protein is CASSLRGLAADTQYF.

The J gene is TRBJ2-1, the V gene TRBV5-1; tentatively, D is TRBD2 (5 bases). This CDR3 comprises 14 residues. V lost 4 bases and J 6 bases, leaving 14 bases between the germline ends. CDR1 and CDR2 from the germline V gene are SGHRS and YFSETQ. The CDR3 DNA reads as TGCGCCAGCAGCCCACTCAACGCGGGCAATGAGCAGTTCTTC. Translating it yields CASSPLNAGNEQFF.

The chain carries TRBV29-1 and TRBJ1-2, with 9 bases lining up with TRBD1. CDR1 is SQVTM, CDR2 ANQGSEA, per germline. Trimming at V came to 4 bases and at J to 8 bases, leaving 5 bases not matched to a gene. The CDR3 totals 12 residues. This CDR3 reads CSVGDRVEGYTF. The CDR3 nucleotides are TGCAGCGTTGGGGACAGGGTGGAGGGCTACACCTTC. Together with reference TRBV29-1 and TRBJ1-2, the CDR3 gives the full variable domain: SAVISQKPSRDICQRGTSLTIQCQVDSQVTMMFWYRQQPGQSLTLIATANQGSEATYESGFVIDKFPISRPNLTFSTLTVSNMSPEDSSIYLCSVGDRVEGYTFGSGTRLTVV.

V usage is TRBV5-1 and J usage is TRBJ2-7; 8 bases are a match to TRBD1. Germline-derived CDR1 and CDR2 are SGHRS and YFSETQ. J was trimmed by 4 bases and V by 4 bases; bases with no gene match: 7. The CDR3 covers 14 residues. The CDR3, as DNA: TGCGCCAGCAGCCCCCGGGACAGGATTTACGAGCAGTACTTC. This codes for CASSPRDRIYEQYF. Full variable domain (missing parts from reference TRBV5-1 and TRBJ2-7): KAGVTQTPRYLIKTRGQQVTLSCSPISGHRSVSWYQQTPGQGLQFLFEYFSETQRNKGNFPGRFSGRQFSNSRSEMNVSTLELGDSALYLCASSPRDRIYEQYFGPGTRLTVT.

This chain links TRBV29-1 with TRBJ1-1, with 11 bases fitting TRBD1. The length of the CDR3 is 16 residues. With V trimmed by 0 bases and J by 5 bases, 8 bases remained unmatched. CDR1 and CDR2 from the germline V gene are SQVTM and ANQGSEA. CDR3 protein: CSVEDIWGQGGTEAFF. CDR3 bases: TGCAGCGTTGAAGACATATGGGGACAGGGGGGAACTGAAGCTTTCTTT.

The rearrangement links TRBV11-1 to TRBJ2-7, with D possibly TRBD1 on 5 matching bases. V was trimmed by 2 bases and J by 2 bases, leaving 13 bases between them. This CDR3 contains 15 residues. Germline V gene sequence: CDR1 SGHAT, CDR2 FQDESV (reference sequence). Here the CDR3 DNA reads TGTGCCAGCAGCTTACACAGGCAGGGTCCCTACGAGCAGTACTTC. Its translation: CASSLHRQGPYEQYF.

This clone is a singleton in its sample. The chain links TRBV28 to TRBJ1-3; 11 positions match TRBD1. V shed 2 bases, J shed 14 bases, and the junction held 5 bases outside the gene matches. Germline V gene lookup returns CDR1 MDHEN and CDR2 SYDVKM. CDR3 length: 13 residues. CDR3 DNA: TGTGCCAGCAGTTTAATTGGACAGGGGGCTGTATATTTT. Encoded protein: CASSLIGQGAVYF.

V usage is TRBV2 and J usage is TRBJ1-4, with TRBD1 as a possible D gene (5 bases). V was pared by 1 base and J by 8 bases, with 14 bases between. The CDR3 is 15 amino acids. Germline CDR1 SNHLY, CDR2 FYNNEI. CDR3 sequence (DNA): TGTGCCAGCAGTGAAGAGAGCCAGCCAGGGGAAAAACTGTTTTTT. Protein product: CASSEESQPGEKLFF.

V gene TRBV9 combines with J gene TRBJ1-1; D gene unclear. Trimming removed 0 bases from V and 1 base from J, with 7 bases in between. Germline assignment: CDR1 SGDLS and CDR2 YYNGEE. The CDR3 has 14 amino acids. The CDR3 loop is CASSVDPENTEAFF. The CDR3 DNA reads TGTGCCAGCAGCGTAGATCCAGAGAACACTGAAGCTTTCTTT. The full variable domain, rest sourced from reference TRBV9 and TRBJ1-1, is DSGVTQTPKHLITATGQRVTLRCSPRSGDLSVYWYQQSLDQGLQFLIQYYNGEERAKGNILERFSAQQFPDLHSELNLSSLELGDSALYFCASSVDPENTEAFFGQGTRLTVV.

This clone has a single count. V gene TRBV7-9 combines with J gene TRBJ2-5; D remains unclear. CDR1 is SEHNR, CDR2 FQNEAQ, per germline (reference sequence). The length of the CDR3 is 12 residues. Trimming pared 1 base from V and 7 bases from J, leaving 7 bases between. This CDR3 is CASSLGGGTQYF. The CDR3 bases are TGTGCCAGCAGCTTAGGCGGTGGGACCCAGTACTTC.

Only one count was recorded for this clone. This chain links TRBV19 with TRBJ1-1; a possible D gene is TRBD1 (5 bases). CDR1 and CDR2 (germline): LNHDA, SQIVND (reference sequence). The length of the CDR3 is 15 residues. V lost 3 bases to trimming and J lost 0 bases, with 11 bases between them. In DNA form, the CDR3 reads TGTGCCAGTAGTATGATCGACAGACTGAACACTGAAGCTTTCTTT. As protein: CASSMIDRLNTEAFF.

This chain joins TRBV7-8 and TRBJ1-2, with 8 bases identical to TRBD1. From germline, CDR1 is SGHVS and CDR2 FQNEAQ. The CDR3 extends over 15 amino acids. Trimming took 0 bases from V and 2 from J; bases not matched to a gene: 2. The CDR3 protein is CASSLAWDRNYGYTF. CDR3 nucleotide sequence: TGTGCCAGCAGCTTAGCCTGGGACAGGAACTATGGCTACACCTTC.